The clone carrying this T cell receptor beta chain was picked up many times. Its specificity is unknown. This specimen belongs to a study of T cell repertoires in cytomegalovirus infection. Each CDR3 protein gets one entry after TCRdb re-called the reads with MiXCR. The repertoire includes 65,000 to 95,000 distinct CDR3 sequences, 3.7% of them detected once, and less than 5% sits in the top ten. Overall study results and limits: In two of eight donors, the top clonotype was HLA-C-restricted CMV-specific. Carriers of CMV and the relevant HLA type were discriminated by public TCR beta frequency.

CDR3 length equals 13 residues. V lost 3 bases and J lost 11; bases outside the gene matches: 3. V gene TRBV12-3 or TRBV12-4 combines with J gene TRBJ1-6; TRBD1 matches at 8 bases. The source is a human donor in good health (CMV status not recorded). Some clones in this sample may be carry-over from other donors' samples. Sequencing used PBMCs. This CDR3 is CASSFQGATPLHF. CDR3 DNA sequence: TGTGCCAGCAGTTTTCAGGGGGCAACACCCCTCCACTTT.